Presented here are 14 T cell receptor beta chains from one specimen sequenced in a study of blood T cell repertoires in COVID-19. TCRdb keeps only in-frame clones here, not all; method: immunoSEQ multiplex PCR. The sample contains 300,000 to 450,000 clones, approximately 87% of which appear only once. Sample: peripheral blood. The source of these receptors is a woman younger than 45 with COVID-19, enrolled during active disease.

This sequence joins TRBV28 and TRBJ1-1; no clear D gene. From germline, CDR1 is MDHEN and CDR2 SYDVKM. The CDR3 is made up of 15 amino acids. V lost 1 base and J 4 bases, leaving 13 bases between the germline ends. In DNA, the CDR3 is TGTGCCAGCAGTTTATTGCACCTCGAGGGCACTGAAGCTTTCTTT. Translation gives CASSLLHLEGTEAFF.

The DNA for the CDR3 is TGTGCCAGCAGGCTCCAGACTAGCGGTTTTTACGAGCAGTACTTC. Protein: CASRLQTSGFYEQYF. V gene TRBV6-6 combines with J gene TRBJ2-7; 9 bases line up with TRBD2. Germline loops: CDR1 MNHNY, CDR2 SVGAGI (reference sequence). The V and J ends lost 6 bases and 4 bases, in that order; junction bases with no gene match: 10. This CDR3 spans 15 amino acids.

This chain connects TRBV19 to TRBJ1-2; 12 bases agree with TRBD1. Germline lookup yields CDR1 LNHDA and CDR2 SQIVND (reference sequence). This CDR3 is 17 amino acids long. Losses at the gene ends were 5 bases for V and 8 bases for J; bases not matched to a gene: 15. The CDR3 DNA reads TGTGCCAGTAGTCCGGGACAGGGGGCGTTATTCTCCGGGGGCTACACCTTC. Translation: CASSPGQGALFSGGYTF.

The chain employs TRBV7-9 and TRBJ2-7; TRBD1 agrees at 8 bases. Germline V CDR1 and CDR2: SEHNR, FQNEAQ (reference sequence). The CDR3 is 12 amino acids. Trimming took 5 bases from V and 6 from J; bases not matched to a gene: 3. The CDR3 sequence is CASSVDRGEQYF. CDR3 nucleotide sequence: TGTGCCAGCAGCGTCGACAGGGGCGAGCAGTACTTC.

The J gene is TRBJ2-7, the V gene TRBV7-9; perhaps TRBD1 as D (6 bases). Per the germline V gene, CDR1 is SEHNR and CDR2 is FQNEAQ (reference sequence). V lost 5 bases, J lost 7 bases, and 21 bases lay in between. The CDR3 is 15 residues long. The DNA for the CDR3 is TGTGCCAGCAGCCCCGGACAGCTCGCAAGGGGAGAGCAGTACTTC. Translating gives CASSPGQLARGEQYF.

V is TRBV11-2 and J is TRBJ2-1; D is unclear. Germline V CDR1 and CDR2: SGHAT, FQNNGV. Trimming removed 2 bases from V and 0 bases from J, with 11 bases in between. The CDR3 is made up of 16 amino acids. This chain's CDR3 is CASSLRPDFSYNEQFF. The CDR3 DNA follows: TGTGCCAGCAGCTTACGCCCAGATTTCTCCTACAATGAGCAGTTCTTC.

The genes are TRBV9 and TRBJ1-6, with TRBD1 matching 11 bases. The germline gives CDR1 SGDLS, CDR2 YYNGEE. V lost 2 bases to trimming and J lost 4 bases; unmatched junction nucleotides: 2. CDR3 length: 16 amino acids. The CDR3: CASSVGQGAYNSPLHF. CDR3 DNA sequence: TGTGCCAGCAGCGTTGGACAGGGGGCGTATAATTCACCCCTCCACTTT.

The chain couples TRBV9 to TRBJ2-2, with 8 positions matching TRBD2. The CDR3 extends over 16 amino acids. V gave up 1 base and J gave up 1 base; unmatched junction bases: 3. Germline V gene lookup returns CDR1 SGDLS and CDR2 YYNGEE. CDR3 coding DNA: TGTGCCAGCAGCGTATCGGGAGGGGGGAACACCGGGGAGCTGTTTTTT. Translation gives CASSVSGGGNTGELFF. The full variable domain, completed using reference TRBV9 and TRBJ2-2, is DSGVTQTPKHLITATGQRVTLRCSPRSGDLSVYWYQQSLDQGLQFLIQYYNGEERAKGNILERFSAQQFPDLHSELNLSSLELGDSALYFCASSVSGGGNTGELFFGEGSRLTVL.

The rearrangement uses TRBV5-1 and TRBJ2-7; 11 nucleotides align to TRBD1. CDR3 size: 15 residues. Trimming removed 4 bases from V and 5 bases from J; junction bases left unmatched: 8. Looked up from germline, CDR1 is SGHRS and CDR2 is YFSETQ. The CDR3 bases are TGCGCCAGCAGCCCATCCGGGACAGGGGGACACGAGCAGTACTTC. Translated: CASSPSGTGGHEQYF.

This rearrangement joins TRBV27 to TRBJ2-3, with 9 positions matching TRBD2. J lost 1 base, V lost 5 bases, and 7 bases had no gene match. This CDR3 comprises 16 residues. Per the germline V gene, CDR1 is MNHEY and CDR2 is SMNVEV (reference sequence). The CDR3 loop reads CASSKKASGGTDTQYF. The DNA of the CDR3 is TGTGCCAGCAGTAAAAAGGCTAGCGGGGGCACAGATACGCAGTATTTT.

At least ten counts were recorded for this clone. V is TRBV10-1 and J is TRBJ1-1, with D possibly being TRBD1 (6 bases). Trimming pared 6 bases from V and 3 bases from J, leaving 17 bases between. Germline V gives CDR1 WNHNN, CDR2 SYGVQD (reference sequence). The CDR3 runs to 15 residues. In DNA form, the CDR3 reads TGCGCCAGCAGGGCAACAAGGGACACCTACACTGAAGCTTTCTTT. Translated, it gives CASRATRDTYTEAFF.

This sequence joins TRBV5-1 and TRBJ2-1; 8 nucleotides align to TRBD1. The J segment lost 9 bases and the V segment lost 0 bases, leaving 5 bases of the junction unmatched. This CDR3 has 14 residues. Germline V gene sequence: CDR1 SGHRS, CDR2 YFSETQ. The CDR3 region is CASSLATGDREQFF. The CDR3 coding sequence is TGCGCCAGCAGCTTGGCGACAGGGGATCGTGAGCAGTTCTTC.

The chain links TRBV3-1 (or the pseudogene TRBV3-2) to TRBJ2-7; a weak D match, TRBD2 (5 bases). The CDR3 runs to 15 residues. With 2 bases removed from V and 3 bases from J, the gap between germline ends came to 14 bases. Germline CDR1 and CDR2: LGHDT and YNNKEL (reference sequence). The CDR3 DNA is TGTGCCAGCAGCCAAATGGCCCAAGGAGGCTACGAGCAGTACTTC. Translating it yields CASSQMAQGGYEQYF.

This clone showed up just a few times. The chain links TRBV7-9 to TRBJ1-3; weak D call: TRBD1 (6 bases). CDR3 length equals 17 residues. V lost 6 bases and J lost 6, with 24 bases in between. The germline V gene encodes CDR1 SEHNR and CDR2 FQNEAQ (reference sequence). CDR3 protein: CASRSPQKGTSENTIYF. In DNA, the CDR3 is TGTGCCAGCAGGTCACCCCAAAAAGGGACAAGCGAAAACACCATATATTTT.